Detailed here is one T cell receptor (beta chain). Its antigen is unknown. Base qualities are not at hand, and no much larger clone is one base apart. The germline V and J ends show losses of 6 bases and 5 bases respectively, and no gene match explains 7 bases of the junction. The CDR1 and CDR2 encoded by the germline V gene are ENHRY and SYGVKD. Spanning cysteine to phenylalanine, the CDR3 consists of 14 amino acids. The only DNA kept is the CDR3, 42 bases in frame from the first base. Patients were selected on the basis of adequate residual fresh-frozen tumor tissue and more than two years of available survival data. Molecular status otherwise varied across the glioblastoma patients, but none of them carried an isocitrate dehydrogenase mutation. PBMC collection took place before vaccination, two weeks after the third vaccination, and at tumor progression if progression occurred. The Qiagen DNeasy Blood extraction Kit was used to extract genomic DNA.

This sample is part of a study of glioma-infiltrating T cells after dendritic cell vaccination (dated by TCRdb to the mid-2010s). About the investigation overall: Of the roughly 15 glioblastoma patients in the cohort, all drawn from Phase I and II dendritic cell vaccination trials, 9 were newly diagnosed and 6 had recurrent disease. Deep sequencing of TCR beta CDR3 regions was used to quantify tumor-infiltrating lymphocyte content and compare tumor and blood repertoires in dendritic cell-vaccinated glioblastoma patients. To make the vaccine, monocyte-derived dendritic cells were cultured for less than nine days with IL-4 and GM-CSF and then pulsed overnight with autologous tumor lysate. Between about 2002 and 2013, the patients were given dendritic cell vaccination pulsed with autologous tumor lysate. Survival after dendritic cell vaccination was correlated with TCR sequencing metrics, including TIL content and tumor-blood repertoire overlap. Each patient was given three intradermal dendritic cell vaccine injections, spaced two weeks apart, in the arm below the axilla.

Results and caveats for the whole study, not just this receptor: After dendritic cell vaccination, a higher estimated pretreatment TIL content predicted longer time to progression and longer overall survival. TCR clonality showed no direct relationship with survival, which suggests that a diverse polyclonal response may be important. The cohort was small and heterogeneous, with few patients having full blood and tumor sets and even fewer initial-recurrent tumor pairs. The three-group TCR overlap response model was characterized as speculative, and prospective validation of the model was stated to be required.

TCRB CDR3 regions were amplified from about 2 ug genomic DNA, or all available DNA if less, using the immunoSEQ assay. The multiplex PCR relied on 60 forward primers for TCR V beta segments and 13 reverse primers for J beta segments. To estimate the number of reads per starting template, synthetic control templates were added to each sample at limiting dilution. Reads of 87 bp were generated by sequencing on the Illumina HiSeq System. In the original analysis: PCR and sequencing errors were removed by a nearest neighbor algorithm that merged closely related sequences. TCR overlap was defined as the percentage of unique tumor TCR beta sequences that were also present in the same patient's peripheral blood. In its TCRdb copy, this immuneACCESS table keeps in-frame sequences only and misses some clones. Where compared with another copy, unresolved V genes explain less than half of these, and the others have no known cause. The DNA was the basis for D and trimming; V, J and clone size are from that table. This sample has roughly 41,000 clones in its table, and almost 85% of those were observed once. Of the sample, less than 8.5% is held by the ten largest clones.

The sequencing here drew on blood, taken before dendritic cell vaccination. The rearrangement joined TRBV10-3 to TRBJ1-2, and 9 junction bases match TRBD1. The sequence came from a human donor with glioblastoma. The bases read TGTGCCATCAGGATATTAGGGACAGGGTATGGCTACACCTTC. It specifies CAIRILGTGYGYTF.